This section outlines one T cell receptor (beta chain) sequence together with its context. This clonotype was seen a few times. It lacks a known antigen. The input lacks base qualities; no much larger clone sits a single base away. V drops 1 base and J drops 4 bases, leaving 14 bases in between. The germline V gene sets CDR1 to KGHSH and CDR2 to LQKENI. Including the terminal cysteine and phenylalanine, the CDR3 comprises 17 residues. The sequence is cut down to CDR3 DNA, 51 bases in frame from base 1. These data belong to a study of T-cell reconstitution after alpha-beta-depleted transplantation in children (dated by TCRdb to the mid-2010s). About the study as a whole: Using TCR repertoire profiling, the study quantitatively followed how T-cell immune reconstitution unfolded in children after TCRalphabeta/CD19-depleted allogeneic hematopoietic cell transplantation. The study at large found these results: Hyperexpanded clone frequencies declined over subsequent months; after one year, T-cell counts and TCRbeta diversity were mostly attributed to newly produced T cells. In some patients, the high TCRbeta diversity seen at day 60 was put down to recipient T cells and intrathymic progenitors that had survived conditioning. The apparently early recovery of alphabetaT-cell counts about two months after transplant reportedly depended on only several hundred rapidly expanded clones that came from non-depleted graft cells.

Library generation was performed with PCR. The instrument given in TCRdb is Illumina HiSeq 2500. Molecular barcoding was employed in the preparation of TCR libraries, with unique molecular identifiers being used to normalize TCRbeta repertoire quantification. TCRdb trimmed public reads at Q25 via fastp, called clones via MiXCR and kept in-frame beta chains. Each entry is one CDR3 protein sequence, shown with its most common DNA and genes. Across this sample there are about 130,000 distinct CDR3 sequences, with about a tenth seen only once. The leading ten clones occupy around 24% of the sample. Read against the paper, the sample's treatment or condition label means: allogeneic hematopoietic cell transplantation with graft depleted of TCRalphabeta T cells and CD19 B cells. TCRalphabeta/CD19-depleted allogeneic hematopoietic cell grafts were given to the transplant recipients, all of whom were children.

Here the chain combines TRBV18 and TRBJ2-6; the D gene is unclear. This TCR came from a girl less than two years old who had a stem cell transplant for combined immunodeficiency, so the T cells may come from the graft donor. Sample: PBMCs, mostly from graft donor cells, taken 180 days after TCRalphabeta/CD19-depleted stem cell transplant. The sequence in DNA is TGTGCCAGCTCACCACTTGTTCTTAGGTCCGGGGCCAACGTCCTGACTTTC. This codes for CASSPLVLRSGANVLTF.